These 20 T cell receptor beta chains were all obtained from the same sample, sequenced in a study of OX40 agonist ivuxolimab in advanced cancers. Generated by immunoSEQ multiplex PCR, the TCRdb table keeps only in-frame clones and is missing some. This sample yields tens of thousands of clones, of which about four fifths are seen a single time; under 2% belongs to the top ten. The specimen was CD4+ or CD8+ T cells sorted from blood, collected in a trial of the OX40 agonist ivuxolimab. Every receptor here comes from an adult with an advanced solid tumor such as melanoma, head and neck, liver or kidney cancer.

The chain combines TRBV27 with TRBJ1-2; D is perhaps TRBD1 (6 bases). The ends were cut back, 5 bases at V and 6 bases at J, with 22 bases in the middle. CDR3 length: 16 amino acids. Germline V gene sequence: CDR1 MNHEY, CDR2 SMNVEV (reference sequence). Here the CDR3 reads CASSPPLTTGMHGYTF. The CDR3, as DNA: TGTGCCAGCAGTCCCCCACTTACCACAGGGATGCATGGCTACACCTTC.

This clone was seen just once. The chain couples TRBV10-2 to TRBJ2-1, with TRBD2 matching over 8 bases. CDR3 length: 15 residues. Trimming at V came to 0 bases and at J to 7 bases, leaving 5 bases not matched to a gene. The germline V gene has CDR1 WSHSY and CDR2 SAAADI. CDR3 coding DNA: TGCGCCAGCAGTGAGTCCAGCGGGAGTCTGAATGAGCAGTTCTTC. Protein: CASSESSGSLNEQFF.

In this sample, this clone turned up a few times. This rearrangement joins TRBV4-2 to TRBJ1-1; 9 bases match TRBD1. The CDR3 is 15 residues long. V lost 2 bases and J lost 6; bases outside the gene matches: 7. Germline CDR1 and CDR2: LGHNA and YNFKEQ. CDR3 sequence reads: CASSQPDRGRAEAFF. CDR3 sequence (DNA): TGTGCCAGCAGCCAACCAGACAGGGGGAGAGCTGAAGCTTTCTTT.

The CDR3 reads CARSGTSEYNEQFF. The CDR3 nucleotides read TGTGCCAGATCCGGGACTAGCGAGTACAATGAGCAGTTCTTC. The J gene is TRBJ2-1, the V gene TRBV2, with TRBD2 identical over 10 bases. From germline, CDR1 is SNHLY and CDR2 FYNNEI. The CDR3 totals 14 residues. Trimming removed 9 bases from V and 4 bases from J; junction bases left unmatched: 6. Full variable domain (missing parts from reference TRBV2 and TRBJ2-1): EPEVTQTPSHQVTQMGQEVILRCVPISNHLYFYWYRQILGQKVEFLVSFYNNEISEKSEIFDDQFSVERPDGSNFTLKIRSTKLEDSAMYFCARSGTSEYNEQFFGPGTRLTVL.

As DNA, the CDR3 is TGTGCCAGCAGCTTAGGGACCGGGGAGCTGTTTTTT. This translates into CASSLGTGELFF. The chain combines TRBV7-9 with TRBJ2-2; no definite D call. Looked up from germline, CDR1 is SEHNR and CDR2 is FQNEAQ (reference sequence). The CDR3 spans 12 residues. V lost 1 base and J 5 bases, leaving 2 bases between the germline ends.

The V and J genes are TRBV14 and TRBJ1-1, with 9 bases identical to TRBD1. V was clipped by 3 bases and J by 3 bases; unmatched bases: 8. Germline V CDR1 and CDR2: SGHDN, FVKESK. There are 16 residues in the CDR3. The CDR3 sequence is CASSHNRGRGDTEAFF. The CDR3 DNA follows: TGTGCCAGCAGCCATAACAGGGGGCGCGGGGACACTGAAGCTTTCTTT.

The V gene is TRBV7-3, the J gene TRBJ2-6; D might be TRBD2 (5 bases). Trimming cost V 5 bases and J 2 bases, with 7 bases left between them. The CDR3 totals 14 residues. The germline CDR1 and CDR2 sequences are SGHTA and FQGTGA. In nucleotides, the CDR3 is TGTGCCAGCAGCAACGGGGCTGGGGCCAACGTCCTGACTTTC. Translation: CASSNGAGANVLTF.

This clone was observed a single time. The DNA of the CDR3 is TGCAGCGTCCGGGACGGAGGGTACGATTCACCCCTCCACTTT. It translates to CSVRDGGYDSPLHF. The chain links TRBV29-1 to TRBJ1-6; D may be TRBD1 (5 bases). Per germline, CDR1 SQVTM and CDR2 ANQGSEA. Trimming pared 6 bases from V and 8 bases from J, leaving 17 bases between. The CDR3 is made up of 14 amino acids.

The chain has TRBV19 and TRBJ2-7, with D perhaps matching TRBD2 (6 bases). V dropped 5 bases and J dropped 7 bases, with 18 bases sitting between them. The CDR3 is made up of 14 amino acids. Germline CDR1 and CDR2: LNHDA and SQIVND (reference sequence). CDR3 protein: CASSAWDSQQEQYF. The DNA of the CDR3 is TGTGCCAGTAGTGCTTGGGACTCCCAACAGGAGCAGTACTTC.

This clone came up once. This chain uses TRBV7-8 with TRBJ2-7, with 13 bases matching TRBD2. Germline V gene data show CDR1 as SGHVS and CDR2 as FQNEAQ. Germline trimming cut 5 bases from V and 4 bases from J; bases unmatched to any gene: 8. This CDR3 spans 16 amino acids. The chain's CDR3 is CASSPTGLAGEYEQYV. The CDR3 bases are TGTGCCAGCAGCCCAACCGGACTAGCGGGGGAGTACGAGCAGTACGTC.

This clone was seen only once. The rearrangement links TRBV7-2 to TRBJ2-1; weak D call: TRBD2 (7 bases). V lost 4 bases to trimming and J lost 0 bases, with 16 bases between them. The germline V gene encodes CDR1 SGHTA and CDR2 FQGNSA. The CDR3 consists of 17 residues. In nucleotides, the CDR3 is TGTGCCAGCAGCTCGAGGGGGGGTCACGGCTCCTACAATGAGCAGTTCTTC. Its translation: CASSSRGGHGSYNEQFF.

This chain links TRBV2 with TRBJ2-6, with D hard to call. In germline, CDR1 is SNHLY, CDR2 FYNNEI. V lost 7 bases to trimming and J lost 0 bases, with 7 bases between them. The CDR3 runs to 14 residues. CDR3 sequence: CASTGISGANVLTF. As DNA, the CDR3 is TGTGCCAGCACCGGTATCTCTGGGGCCAACGTCCTGACTTTC.

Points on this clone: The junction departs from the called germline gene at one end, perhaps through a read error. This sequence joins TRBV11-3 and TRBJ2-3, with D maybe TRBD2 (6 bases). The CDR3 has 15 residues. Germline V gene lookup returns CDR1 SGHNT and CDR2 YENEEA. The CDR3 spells CASTLSGGITDTQYF. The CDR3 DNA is TGTGCCAGCACCTTATCCGGGGGTATCACAGATACGCAGTATTTT.

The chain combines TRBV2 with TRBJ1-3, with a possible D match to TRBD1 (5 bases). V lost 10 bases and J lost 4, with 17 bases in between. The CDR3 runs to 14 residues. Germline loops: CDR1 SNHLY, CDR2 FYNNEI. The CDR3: CATDDEGNGNTIYF. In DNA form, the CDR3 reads TGTGCCACCGATGACGAGGGGAACGGAAACACCATATATTTT.

In nucleotides, the CDR3 is TGTGCCAGCAGCCAAGATTTAGCTCTTAACTATGGCTACACCTTC. Its protein is CASSQDLALNYGYTF. The chain carries TRBV4-2 and TRBJ1-2; D remains ambiguous. This CDR3 region has 15 residues. The V end was cut by 0 bases, the J end by 1 base, with 9 bases between. CDR1 and CDR2 from the germline V gene are LGHNA and YNFKEQ.

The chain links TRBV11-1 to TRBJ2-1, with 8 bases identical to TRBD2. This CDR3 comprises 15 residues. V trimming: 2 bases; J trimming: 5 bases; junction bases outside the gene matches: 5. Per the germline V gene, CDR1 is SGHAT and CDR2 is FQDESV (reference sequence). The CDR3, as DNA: TGTGCCAGCAGCTTAACTAGCGGACTAGACAATGAGCAGTTCTTC. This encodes CASSLTSGLDNEQFF.

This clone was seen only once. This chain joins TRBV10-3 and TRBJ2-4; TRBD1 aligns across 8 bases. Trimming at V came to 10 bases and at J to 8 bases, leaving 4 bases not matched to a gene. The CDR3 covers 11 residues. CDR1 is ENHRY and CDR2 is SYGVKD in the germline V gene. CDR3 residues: CATATGDIQYF. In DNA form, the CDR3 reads TGTGCCACCGCGACAGGGGACATTCAGTACTTC.

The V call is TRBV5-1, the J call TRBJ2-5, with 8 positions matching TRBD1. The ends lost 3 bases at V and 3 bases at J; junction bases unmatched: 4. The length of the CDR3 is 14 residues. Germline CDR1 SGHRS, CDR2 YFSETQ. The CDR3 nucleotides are TGCGCCAGCAGCTCCCAACAGGGGGAAGAGACCCAGTACTTC. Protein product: CASSSQQGEETQYF.

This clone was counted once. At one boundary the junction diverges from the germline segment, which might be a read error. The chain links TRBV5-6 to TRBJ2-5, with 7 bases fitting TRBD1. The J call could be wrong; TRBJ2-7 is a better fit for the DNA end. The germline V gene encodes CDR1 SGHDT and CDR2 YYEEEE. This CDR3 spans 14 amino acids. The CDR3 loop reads CASSGGQFSHEQYF. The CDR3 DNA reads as TGTGCCAGCAGCGGGGGACAGTTCTCCCACGAGCAGTACTTC.

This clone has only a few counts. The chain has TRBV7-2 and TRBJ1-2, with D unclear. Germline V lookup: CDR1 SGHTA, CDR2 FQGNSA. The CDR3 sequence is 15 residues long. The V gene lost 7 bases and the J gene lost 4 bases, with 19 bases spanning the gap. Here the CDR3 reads CASTWGGRPGYGYTF. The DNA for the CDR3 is TGTGCCAGCACCTGGGGTGGCAGGCCCGGCTATGGCTACACCTTC.